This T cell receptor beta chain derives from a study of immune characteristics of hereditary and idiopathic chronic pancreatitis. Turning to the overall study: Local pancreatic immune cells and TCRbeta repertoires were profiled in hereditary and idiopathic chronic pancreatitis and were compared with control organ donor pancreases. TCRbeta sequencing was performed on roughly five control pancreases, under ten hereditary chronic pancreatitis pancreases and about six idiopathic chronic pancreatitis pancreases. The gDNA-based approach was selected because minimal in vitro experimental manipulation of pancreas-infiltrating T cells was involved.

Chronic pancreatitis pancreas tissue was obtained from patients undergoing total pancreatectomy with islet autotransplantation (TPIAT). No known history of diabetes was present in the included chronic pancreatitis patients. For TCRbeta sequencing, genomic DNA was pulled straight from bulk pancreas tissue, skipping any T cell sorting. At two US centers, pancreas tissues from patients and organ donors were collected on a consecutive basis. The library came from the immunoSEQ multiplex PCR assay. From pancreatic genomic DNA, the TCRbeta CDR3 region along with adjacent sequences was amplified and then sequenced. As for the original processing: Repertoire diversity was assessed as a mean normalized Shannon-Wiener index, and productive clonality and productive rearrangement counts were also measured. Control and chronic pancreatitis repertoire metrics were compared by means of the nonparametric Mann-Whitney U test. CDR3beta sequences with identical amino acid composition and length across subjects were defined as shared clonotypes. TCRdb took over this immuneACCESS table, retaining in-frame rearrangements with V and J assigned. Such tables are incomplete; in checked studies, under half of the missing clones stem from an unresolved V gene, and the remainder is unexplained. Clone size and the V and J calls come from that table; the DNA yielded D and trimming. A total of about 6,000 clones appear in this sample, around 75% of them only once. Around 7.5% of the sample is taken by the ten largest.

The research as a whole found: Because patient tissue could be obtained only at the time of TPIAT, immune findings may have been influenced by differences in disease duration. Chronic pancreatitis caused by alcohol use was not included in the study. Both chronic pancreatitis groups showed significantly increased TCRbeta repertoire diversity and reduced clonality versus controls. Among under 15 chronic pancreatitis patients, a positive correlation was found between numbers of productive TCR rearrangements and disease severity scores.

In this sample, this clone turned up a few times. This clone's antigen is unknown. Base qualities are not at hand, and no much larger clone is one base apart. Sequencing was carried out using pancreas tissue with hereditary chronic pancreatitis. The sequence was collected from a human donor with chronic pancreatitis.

For the CDR3, the sequence is CASSDPLGGGRDTIYF. Read as DNA, the sequence is TGTGCCAGCAGTGATCCCCTTGGAGGGGGCCGGGACACCATATATTTT. The chain employs TRBV25-1 and TRBJ1-3, and 7 bases in between align with TRBD1. Inclusive of the bounding cysteine and phenylalanine, the CDR3 is 16 residues long. The retained sequence is limited to the CDR3, 48 bases, with the frame set at the first base. Relative to germline, V is missing 3 bases and J is missing 8 bases, with 13 bases of the junction outside any gene match. As encoded in the germline V gene, CDR1 is MGHDK while CDR2 is SYGVNS.